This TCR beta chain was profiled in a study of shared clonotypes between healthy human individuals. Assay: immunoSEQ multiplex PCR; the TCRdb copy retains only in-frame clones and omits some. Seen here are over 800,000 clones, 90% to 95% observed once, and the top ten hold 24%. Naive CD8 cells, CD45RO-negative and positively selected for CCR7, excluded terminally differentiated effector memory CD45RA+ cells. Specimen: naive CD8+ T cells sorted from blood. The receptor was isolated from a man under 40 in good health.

The CDR3 DNA reads TGTGCCATCAGTTTTGAGGGACCGAACACCGGGGAGCTGTTTTTT. Translated: CAISFEGPNTGELFF. The V call is TRBV10-3, the J call TRBJ2-2, with D perhaps TRBD1 or TRBD2 (5 bases each). The V gene's germline CDR1 is ENHRY and CDR2 SYGVKD. V lost 5 bases and J lost 0, with 10 bases in between. The CDR3 contains 15 residues.